This TCR beta chain was sequenced in a study of cytomegalovirus exposure and HLA in healthy donors (TCRdb year 2017). About the investigation overall: According to an earlier analysis of 550 to 700 of the donors, about 170 million T cells yielded roughly 110 million unique TCR beta sequences and 250 to 350 Gb of sequence data. An earlier analysis of 587 of the donors applied high-throughput TCR beta sequencing to assess whether each TCR beta V gene segment acted as functional or pseudogenic. The study used immunosequencing to profile the T cell repertoires of around 600 subjects and linked those repertoires to cytomegalovirus serostatus. Roughly 300 gigabases of sequencing data and 70 million to 85 million unique TCR sequences were included in an early release covering about 700 HLA-typed donors. Among the roughly 400 genotyped donors, approximately 77% belonged to the genetic ancestry cluster associated with self-reported Caucasian donors. Among about 400 genotyped donors of the cohort, an average of roughly 230,000 unique TCR beta nucleotide sequences was sequenced per donor, of which about 19% were non-productive. Every discovery cohort repertoire had been produced on one sequencing platform. Donor age, sex, ethnicity and CMV serostatus were compiled together with the repertoire data. Class I and class II HLA loci were covered by the typing at four-digit resolution. The number of donors typed differed by locus, with 629-630 for A, B, C, DRB1 and DQB1, around 520 for DQA1, about 610 for DPA1, and approximately 470 for DPB1. The study was designed to test whether signatures of past pathogen exposure could be identified by cataloging public T cell receptors. A later analysis re-examined previously published TCR beta repertoires from around 670 donors and added high-resolution HLA genotyping to investigate patterns of TCR occurrence. Because of strong linkage in the cohort, four to six DR-DQ haplotypes were treated as single units for association and clustering. Along with the roughly 670-subject first cohort, a separate validation cohort of over a hundred different subjects was used. Rather than drawing on any new phenotypic data, the later analysis identified candidate immune exposures from TCR beta sequences and the way those sequences occurred across donors. A later genetic analysis took genome-wide SNP genotypes for about three fifths of the 666 donors and used that subset as a discovery cohort. The study combined high-throughput TCR immunosequencing, statistical association of individual TCRs with disease status, and machine learning to predict cytomegalovirus infection status.

Paper-wide results and their limitations: In a later analysis, the rate of TCR association differed among HLA loci, with DRB1 alleles having the most associated TCRs and HLA-C alleles having the fewest. Compared with equally common non-associated chains, HLA-associated TCR beta chains in a later analysis were more clonally expanded and had lower generation probabilities. A cluster of highly shared sequence variants was judged likely to be a technical artifact of the sequencing pipeline. According to a later analysis, parvovirus B19, influenza, CMV and Epstein-Barr virus appeared linked to several top co-occurrence clusters. It was suggested by the authors that the approach could potentially be generalized to other disease states and immunological phenotypes. In both the original and validation cohorts, the classifier was reported to diagnose cytomegalovirus status with high specificity and sensitivity. When HLA alleles, especially DR and DQ, strongly co-occurred, attributing TCR associations to individual alleles was difficult. The study listed approximately 150 TCR beta chains as associated with cytomegalovirus. Presence/absence analyses assumed roughly uniform sequencing depth across donors, an assumption that may not hold. HLA typing was unavailable for some donors at each locus, so association tests used only the typed subset. The earlier analysis of 587 of the donors excluded seventeen rarely observed V segments, including chromosome 9 orphons, because counts were too low. The only immune exposure information available for the cohort was CMV serostatus. According to a later analysis, most CMV-associated TCR beta chains appeared to be HLA-restricted, and the HLA associations seemed to be driven largely by CMV exposure. An association between a missense DCLRE1C variant and V-gene and J-gene trimming of TCR beta chains was found in a later genetic analysis and replicated in an independent cohort. In this cohort, only TCR beta chains were sequenced, and detectable features were limited by the absence of alpha or paired-chain data. Three of the identified cytomegalovirus-associated TCR beta chains were confirmed in vitro to be specific for cytomegalovirus antigens. In an earlier analysis of around 500 of the donors, most TCR beta V segments appeared in productive rearrangements about 90% or about 30% of the time, broadly matching IMGT annotations. Across donors, most TCR sequences were observed very rarely, whereas some public TCRs were present in many individuals. According to a later genetic analysis, donors in an Asian-associated ancestry cluster had fewer N-insertions in productive TCRs than the roughly 670-donor mean. Linkage disequilibrium might explain the correlated functional status among segregating V segments, but an unknown experimental factor could not be ruled out. The 87-base-pair reads could not distinguish some IMGT-functional V segments, including TRBV6-2 and TRBV6-3, so those segments were excluded. A further reported finding was that TCR beta sequences accurately predicted the HLA-A and HLA-B alleles for most subjects in the first cohort. At a false discovery rate of 0.05, a later analysis linked fewer than 20,000 TCR beta sequences to specific HLA alleles.

Details on this clone: Its specific antigen is unknown. Base qualities are not at hand, and no much larger clone is one base apart.

The library was prepared using the immunoSEQ multiplex PCR assay. For the multiplex PCR, a mixture combining 60 forward primers for TCR Vbeta segments and 13 reverse primers for TCR Jbeta segments was used. Amplification of the CDR3 region of rearranged TCR beta genes was performed with a multiplex PCR assay on genomic DNA. The amplified TCR beta libraries were sequenced on the Illumina HiSeq System as 87-base-pair reads. Under the source paper's analysis protocol: In a later analysis, around 80 million unique TCR beta chains were counted across the 500 to 850 repertoires, and approximately 9.9 million of these chains were shared by at least two donors. Raw reads were error-corrected and collapsed into unique sequences with a nearest-neighbor algorithm that merged closely related sequences to remove PCR and sequencing errors. V, D and J gene segments were assigned by aligning CDR3 sequences to IMGT reference sequences. For a sequence to be retained, at least a six-nucleotide match to both a V gene segment and a J gene segment was required. Rearrangements were called productive when the CDR3 lacked stop codons and stayed in frame with V and J; all others were non-productive. Following IMGT convention, CDR3 was defined as the stretch from the second conserved V-encoded cysteine to the conserved J-encoded phenylalanine. The earlier analysis of roughly 590 of the donors excluded sequences that lacked an unambiguous match to a single V gene segment. In an earlier analysis of 587 of the donors, a V segment was called functional when productive rearrangements were above 56.7%, and segregating when the standard deviation between donors exceeded 5%. A statistical classification framework was built for diagnosing cytomegalovirus status from the catalog of TCR beta chain sequences. V and J gene assignment, in a later analysis, came from comparing TCR nucleotide sequences with IMGT/GENE-DB human TR gene sequences. In a later analysis, CDR3 sequences and most-parsimonious VDJ recombination scenarios were assigned using the TCRdist pipeline. In a later analysis, each TCR beta chain was defined by its CDR3 amino acid sequence together with its V-gene family, and reads without a unique V-gene family were excluded. A later analysis removed nearly 600 highly shared, low-generation-probability nucleotide sequences to deal with suspected cross-contamination and a sequencing artifact. In a later analysis, a clonal expansion index was calculated for each public chain from normalized within-repertoire ranks of inferred template counts. In a later analysis, generation probabilities were computed with a VDJ recombination model fitted to out-of-frame rearrangements, and the resulting probabilities were checked against IGoR. Hypergeometric tests were used in a later analysis to score TCR-TCR, TCR-HLA and TCR-CMV co-occurrence, with a repertoire-size bias correction applied to the TCR pairs. In a later analysis, false discovery rates were estimated by permuting HLA or CMV assignments 20 times. In a later analysis, co-occurring TCRs were grouped with DBSCAN, and TCRdist sequence similarity was added when clustering was performed within HLA-allele-positive subsets. For co-occurrence clustering, repertoires with fewer than 30,000 or more than 120,000 public chains were excluded, along with five repertoires with anomalous nucleotide sharing. TCRdb took this table from immuneACCESS and kept in-frame rearrangements with V and J called. Such tables lack part of the clones; where checked against another copy, unresolved V genes explain under half of the gap, and the rest is unexplained. V and J calls and clone size are copied from that table; D and trimming were computed from the DNA. The sample has about 160,000 clones on record, about 80% of them singletons. The ten largest clones represent approximately 13% of the sample.

The cohort was made up of 666 healthy bone marrow donors. At the time of sampling, all cohort members were nominally healthy, though unrecorded immune exposures were likely present. The donor tested CMV seropositive and was one of the 289 seropositive cohort members. A peripheral blood sample was collected from each donor, and TCR beta sequencing was performed on peripheral blood mononuclear cells. The Qiagen DNeasy Blood Extraction Kit was used to extract genomic DNA from the blood cell samples. CDR3 length: 14 amino acids, cysteine to phenylalanine. This entry keeps only the CDR3 DNA: 42 bases, framed from base 1. V and J are truncated by 2 bases and 5 bases respectively, leaving an intervening sequence of 13 bases. The CDR1 and CDR2 encoded by the germline V gene are SGHRS and YFSETQ.

The source is a man aged 35 to 55 in good health and CMV-seropositive. Recombination joined TRBV5-1 with TRBJ2-5, with a weak D call of TRBD2 (6 bases match). Specimen: PBMCs. CDR3 reads: CASSLNGGGETQYF. The DNA is as follows: TGCGCCAGCAGCTTAAACGGAGGAGGGGAGACCCAGTACTTC. The full variable domain, completed from the reference TRBV5-1 and TRBJ2-5 proteins outside the CDR3, reads KAGVTQTPRYLIKTRGQQVTLSCSPISGHRSVSWYQQTPGQGLQFLFEYFSETQRNKGNFPGRFSGRQFSNSRSEMNVSTLELGDSALYLCASSLNGGGETQYFGPGTRLLVL.